These T cell receptor beta chains were read from a single sample in a study of blood T cell repertoires in COVID-19. The protocol was immunoSEQ multiplex PCR, while the TCRdb copy is restricted to in-frame clones and leaves out a portion. Among about 160,000 clones listed, about 85% were seen once. The sequenced sample consisted of peripheral blood. These receptor sequences come from a woman aged 55 to 70 with active or convalescent COVID-19. The CDR3 runs from the conserved cysteine through the conserved F or W. Some rows mark clone size as missing; the rest say once, few, many or name a class of expanded clone.

j_call: TRBJ1-1
clone_size: -
v_call: TRBV6-6
cdr3_aa: CASSPSDRVTEAFF

j_call: TRBJ2-3
clone_size: -
v_call: TRBV5-4
cdr3_aa: CASSLAGTGRDTQYF

j_call: TRBJ1-1
clone_size: -
v_call: TRBV12-3/TRBV12-4
cdr3_aa: CAAQGGTNTEAFF

j_call: TRBJ2-2
clone_size: -
v_call: TRBV15
cdr3_aa: CATSRDRGYTGELFF

j_call: TRBJ2-7
clone_size: -
v_call: TRBV21-1
cdr3_aa: CASSKGRQGAIYEQYF

j_call: TRBJ1-1
clone_size: -
v_call: TRBV5-5
cdr3_aa: CASSLTGQGTTEAFF

j_call: TRBJ1-4
clone_size: -
v_call: TRBV19
cdr3_aa: CASSPGTGGTEKLFF

j_call: TRBJ2-1
clone_size: -
v_call: TRBV7-2
cdr3_aa: CATGLAGGNGEQFF

j_call: TRBJ2-7
clone_size: few
v_call: TRBV12-3/TRBV12-4
cdr3_aa: CASSWGGYEQYF

j_call: TRBJ1-1
clone_size: -
v_call: TRBV6-2/TRBV6-3
cdr3_aa: CASSNTGYTEAFF

j_call: TRBJ1-2
clone_size: -
v_call: TRBV5-5
cdr3_aa: CASSPGTVNQGGYTF

j_call: TRBJ1-3
clone_size: -
v_call: TRBV18
cdr3_aa: CASSPLDLPGNTIYF

j_call: TRBJ1-3
clone_size: -
v_call: TRBV19
cdr3_aa: CASRKGGLSGNTIYF

j_call: TRBJ1-2
clone_size: -
v_call: TRBV10-2
cdr3_aa: CASTQGQAFRDGYTF

j_call: TRBJ2-3
clone_size: -
v_call: TRBV9
cdr3_aa: CASSAQADTQYF

j_call: TRBJ2-2
clone_size: -
v_call: TRBV4-3
cdr3_aa: CASSPGGGQGRVPGELFF

j_call: TRBJ2-3
clone_size: -
v_call: TRBV5-1
cdr3_aa: CASSPPSDTQYF

j_call: TRBJ2-3
clone_size: -
v_call: TRBV5-1
cdr3_aa: CASSPGGRVNTDTQYF